This is a list of T cell receptor beta chains from one sample in a study of cytomegalovirus exposure and HLA in healthy donors. Generated by immunoSEQ multiplex PCR, the TCRdb table keeps only in-frame clones and is missing some. The sample records 150,000 to 160,000 clones, 65% to 85% being singletons. Sequencing was performed on PBMCs. The receptor set was obtained from a woman in her thirties or forties in good health and CMV-seropositive. The CDR3 runs from the conserved cysteine through the conserved F or W. Each record gives: D gene, V gene, clone size, J gene, CDR3 DNA, CDR3 protein. The D gene is left open where the match is weak. For some rows the clone size is stated as once, few or many, or as a class when expanded; others skip it.

>.|TRBV29-1|.|TRBJ2-1
TGCAGCGTTATGGTCGGGGGAGTACATGAGCAGTTCTTC
CSVMVGGVHEQFF
>TRBD2|TRBV27|once|TRBJ2-1
TGTGCCAGCAGTGTGAGGTTCCAGCGGGAGGGATCGGATGAGCAGTTCTTC
CASSVRFQREGSDEQFF
>.|TRBV4-1|few|TRBJ2-1
TGCGCCAGCAGCCCTCCGGGGAATAGCTACAATGAGCAGTTCTTC
CASSPPGNSYNEQFF
>.|TRBV27|.|TRBJ2-7
TGTGCCAGCAGCCCGGAGGCCAGAGGGTCCTACGAGCAGTACTTC
CASSPEARGSYEQYF
>.|TRBV30|.|TRBJ1-1
TGTGCCTGGAGTCAGAGGGAAGACACTGAAGCTTTCTTT
CAWSQREDTEAFF
>.|TRBV7-3|.|TRBJ1-1
TGTGCCAGCAGCTTAACGGGGCGAGGAACTGAAGCTTTCTTT
CASSLTGRGTEAFF
>TRBD2|TRBV11-2|.|TRBJ2-7
TGTGCCAGCAGCTTAGAGGTGTTAGCGGGAAACGAGCAGTACTTC
CASSLEVLAGNEQYF
>TRBD2|TRBV15|.|TRBJ2-7
TGTGCCACCAGCAGAGATGTGGCTAGCGGGAGAAATTTGGGCTACGAGCAGTACTTC
CATSRDVASGRNLGYEQYF
>.|TRBV19|.|TRBJ1-5
TGTGCCAGTAGTATGGGAGGGGTTTCTTATAGCAATCAGCCCCAGCATTTT
CASSMGGVSYSNQPQHF
>TRBD1|TRBV5-1|few|TRBJ2-7
TGCGCCAGCAGCGTCGGACAGGGGATGCACTACGAGCAGTACTTC
CASSVGQGMHYEQYF
>.|TRBV12-5|.|TRBJ1-1
TGTGCTAGTGGTTTGGTTCTTGGGGGCCCTCTTGGCACTGAAGCTTTCTTT
CASGLVLGGPLGTEAFF
>.|TRBV29-1|.|TRBJ2-7
TGCAGCGTCCCCGGGGATAGCTCCTACGAGCAGTACTTC
CSVPGDSSYEQYF
>TRBD2|TRBV4-2|.|TRBJ2-2
TGTGCCAGCAGCCAAGAAGGGACTAGCGGGAGCTTGGACACCGGGGAGCTGTTTTTT
CASSQEGTSGSLDTGELFF
>TRBD1|TRBV29-1|few|TRBJ1-2
TGCAGCGTTGAAGTGTTCGGGACAGGGGGCGCAGACTATGGCTACACCTTC
CSVEVFGTGGADYGYTF
>TRBD1|TRBV27|.|TRBJ2-7
TGTGCCAGCAGTTTTCAACGAAACAGGGGGCGCAACGAGCAGTACTTC
CASSFQRNRGRNEQYF
>TRBD2|TRBV28|.|TRBJ2-3
TGTGCCAGCAGACCGCGGGGGGGAGGGGATACGCAGTATTTT
CASRPRGGGDTQYF
>.|TRBV5-1|once|TRBJ1-1
TGCGCCAGCAGGATACTGACGACAGCCCCGAACACTGAAGCTTTCTTT
CASRILTTAPNTEAFF
>TRBD2|TRBV29-1|.|TRBJ2-7
TGCAGCGTTCGCCGGGCGGGAGCTCAAGAGCAGTACTTC
CSVRRAGAQEQYF
>TRBD2|TRBV4-2|.|TRBJ2-5
TGTGCCAGCAGCCATCCCGCGGGAGGGGCTCAAGAGACCCAGTACTTC
CASSHPAGGAQETQYF
>TRBD1|TRBV6-1|.|TRBJ1-5
TGTGCCAGCAGTGTAAGGACAGGGGGCAATCAGCCCCAGCATTTT
CASSVRTGGNQPQHF
>TRBD1|TRBV6-1|.|TRBJ2-7
TGTGCCAGCAGTGACAGGGGGTCCTTCGATGGCGAGCAGTACTTC
CASSDRGSFDGEQYF
>TRBD1|TRBV5-5|.|TRBJ1-5
TGTGCCAGCCAGCTTCGGGGACAGGAGAATCAGCCCCAGCATTTT
CASQLRGQENQPQHF
>.|TRBV5-1|.|TRBJ1-5
TGCGCCAGCTCAGCTTTGCCAGGGGATAGCAATCAGCCCCAGCATTTT
CASSALPGDSNQPQHF
>.|TRBV2|.|TRBJ2-7
TGTGCCAGCCAGTCCCCGGCGGGCCACGAGCAGTACTTC
CASQSPAGHEQYF
>.|TRBV10-3|.|TRBJ2-5
TGTGCCATCAGTGAGCACTCAATAACAGGCGGCGAGACCCAGTACTTC
CAISEHSITGGETQYF
>TRBD2|TRBV30|.|TRBJ2-5
TGTGCCTGGAGTTCCCGACCCTTCGGACTAGCTCAAGAGACCCAGTACTTC
CAWSSRPFGLAQETQYF
>.|TRBV5-1|.|TRBJ2-3
TGCGCCAGCAGCTTTCGTTTCGATGAAGGGGCAGATACGCAGTATTTT
CASSFRFDEGADTQYF
>TRBD2|TRBV5-1|.|TRBJ2-1
TGCGCCAGCAGCTTGGCCGTGGGTAGCGGGAGCTATGAGCAGTTCTTC
CASSLAVGSGSYEQFF
>TRBD2|TRBV9|.|TRBJ2-2
TGTGCCAGCAGCGTAGATCTTAGCGGGAGGTGGGACACCGGGGAGCTGTTTTTT
CASSVDLSGRWDTGELFF
>TRBD1|TRBV5-1|.|TRBJ2-1
TGCGCCAGCAGCTTACGACAGGGGAGAAATGAGCAGTTCTTC
CASSLRQGRNEQFF
>TRBD2|TRBV15|.|TRBJ2-5
TGTGCCACCAGCAGAGGTACGACTAGCGGGAGGGCCGGAGAGACCCAGTACTTC
CATSRGTTSGRAGETQYF
>TRBD1|TRBV14|.|TRBJ2-3
TGTGCCAGCAGCCACAGGGGGCGTGATACGCAGTATTTT
CASSHRGRDTQYF
>TRBD1|TRBV19|.|TRBJ1-1
TGTGCCAGTAGTACCACAGGGGTGGGGAACACTGAAGCTTTCTTT
CASSTTGVGNTEAFF
>.|TRBV15|few|TRBJ1-3
TGTGCCACCAGCAGAACAATCACAGGGAGCCCTGGAAACACCATATATTTT
CATSRTITGSPGNTIYF
>TRBD1|TRBV10-3|few|TRBJ1-1
TGTGCCATCAGCCGACAGGGACCCAACACTGAAGCTTTCTTT
CAISRQGPNTEAFF
>TRBD1|TRBV5-1|few|TRBJ1-6
TGCGCCAGCAGATACGGACAGGAACGTTCACCCCTCCACTTT
CASRYGQERSPLHF
>.|TRBV30|.|TRBJ2-7
TGTGCCTGGAGGCCTGGGGGGAGCGAGCAGTACTTC
CAWRPGGSEQYF
>.|TRBV7-9|.|TRBJ2-1
TGTGCCAGCAGCTTTAGTCATATCAATGAGCAGTTCTTC
CASSFSHINEQFF
>TRBD1|TRBV13|.|TRBJ1-3
TGTGCCAGCAGCGGACAGGGGACTGGAAACACCATATATTTT
CASSGQGTGNTIYF
>TRBD2|TRBV27|.|TRBJ2-5
TGTGCCAGCAGTAGCCATCCTAGCGGGAGAGTAGAGACCCAGTACTTC
CASSSHPSGRVETQYF
>.|TRBV27|.|TRBJ2-7
TGTGCCAGCAGCCCTTTTCTTAGAAACGAGCAGTACTTC
CASSPFLRNEQYF
>TRBD2|TRBV29-1|.|TRBJ2-7
TGCAGCGTTGGGCTAGCGGGAGGGCGGGTCCACGAGCAGTACTTC
CSVGLAGGRVHEQYF
>.|TRBV7-2|.|TRBJ1-1
TGTGCCAGCAGCCCGCGACAGGCCCCCGGGTCGGCTGAAGCTTTCTTT
CASSPRQAPGSAEAFF
>TRBD1|TRBV5-1|.|TRBJ1-1
TGCGCCAGCAGCTTGGGGCAGGGGGCAGCTTTCTTT
CASSLGQGAAFF
>.|TRBV7-9|.|TRBJ2-1
TGTGCCAGCAGCTTACTCCGAGCAACTTGGAATGAGCAGTTCTTC
CASSLLRATWNEQFF
>.|TRBV27|.|TRBJ2-1
TGTGCCAGCAGTTTATCCGGAGACAATGAGCAGTTCTTC
CASSLSGDNEQFF
>TRBD2|TRBV14|.|TRBJ2-2
TGTGCCAGCAGCCAGTATATGGGACTAGCGGGAGATACCGGGGAGCTGTTTTTT
CASSQYMGLAGDTGELFF
>.|TRBV5-1|few|TRBJ1-5
TGCGCCAGCAGTAAGCTTTTGCGCCCAGGGTGGCGCAATCAGCCCCAGCATTTT
CASSKLLRPGWRNQPQHF
>TRBD1|TRBV19|once|TRBJ2-1
TGTGCCAGTAATTTGGGACAGGAGTCCAATGAGCAGTTCTTC
CASNLGQESNEQFF
>.|TRBV19|.|TRBJ2-3
TGTGCCAGTAGTATAAGACTCCTCACAGATACGCAGTATTTT
CASSIRLLTDTQYF
>.|TRBV7-3|once|TRBJ1-4
TGTGCCAGCAGCTTAGTTTCGACAGCAACTAATGAAAAACTGTTTTTT
CASSLVSTATNEKLFF